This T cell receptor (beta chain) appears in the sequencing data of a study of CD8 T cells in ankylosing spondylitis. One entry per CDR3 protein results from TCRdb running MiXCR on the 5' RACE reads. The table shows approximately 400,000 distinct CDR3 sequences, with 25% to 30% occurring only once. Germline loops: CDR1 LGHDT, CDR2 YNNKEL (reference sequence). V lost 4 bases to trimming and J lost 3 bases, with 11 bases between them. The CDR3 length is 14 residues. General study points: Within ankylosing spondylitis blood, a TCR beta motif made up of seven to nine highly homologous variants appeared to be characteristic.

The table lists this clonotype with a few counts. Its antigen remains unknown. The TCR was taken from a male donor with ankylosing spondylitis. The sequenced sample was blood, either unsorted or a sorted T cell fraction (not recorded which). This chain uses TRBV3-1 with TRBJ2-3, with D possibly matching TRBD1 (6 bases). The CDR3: CASSPAQGTDTQYF. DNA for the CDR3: TGTGCCAGCAGCCCGGCGCAGGGGACAGATACGCAGTATTTT.